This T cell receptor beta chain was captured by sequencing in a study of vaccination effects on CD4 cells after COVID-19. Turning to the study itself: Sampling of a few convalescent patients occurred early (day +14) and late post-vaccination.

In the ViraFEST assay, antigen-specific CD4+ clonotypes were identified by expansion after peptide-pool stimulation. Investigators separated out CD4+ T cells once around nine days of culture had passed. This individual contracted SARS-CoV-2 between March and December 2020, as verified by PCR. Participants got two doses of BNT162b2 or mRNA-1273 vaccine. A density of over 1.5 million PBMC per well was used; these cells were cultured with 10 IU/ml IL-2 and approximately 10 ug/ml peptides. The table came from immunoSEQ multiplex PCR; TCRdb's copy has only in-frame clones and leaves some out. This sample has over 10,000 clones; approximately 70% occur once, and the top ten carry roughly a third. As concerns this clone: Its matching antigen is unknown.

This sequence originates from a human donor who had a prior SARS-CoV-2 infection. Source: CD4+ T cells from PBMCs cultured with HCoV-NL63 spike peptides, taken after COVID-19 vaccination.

CDR3 region: CASSWRRGETQYF. CDR3 nucleotide sequence: TGTGCCAGCAGCTGGCGAAGGGGTGAGACCCAGTACTTC. The gene calls are TRBV7-8 and TRBJ2-5; TRBD1 is a possible D gene (5 bases). Trimming pared 4 bases from V and 5 bases from J, leaving 11 bases between. There are 13 residues in the CDR3. Germline lookup yields CDR1 SGHVS and CDR2 FQNEAQ.